These 12 T cell receptor beta chains were all obtained from the same sample, sequenced in a study of monozygotic twins with inflammatory bowel disease (dated by TCRdb to between 2018 and 2021). The protocol used for the library was 5' RACE. The listed sequencing device is Illumina HiSeq 2500. The reads, reprocessed by TCRdb, yield one row per CDR3 protein sequence and no DNA. This sample's table carries around 400,000 distinct CDR3 sequences. The ten largest clones capture 2.4% of the sample. What was sequenced was blood. These receptors came from a human donor with ulcerative colitis or Crohn's disease, or a healthy co-twin of an affected twin (not recorded which).

This chain joins TRBV27 and TRBJ2-7; the D call of TRBD1 rests on TCRdb alone, since no DNA is present to check it. This CDR3 region has 15 residues. Germline V lookup: CDR1 MNHEY, CDR2 SMNVEV (reference sequence). The CDR3: CASSLSRGTDREQYF.

The V gene is TRBV21-1, the J gene TRBJ1-2; TCRdb's D call of TRBD1 is untestable without DNA. TRBV21-1 is a documented pseudogene. CDR3 length: 18 residues. The CDR3 sequence: CASRRRVSGGRANYGYTF.

The V and J genes are TRBV4-3 and TRBJ2-3; no DNA is available, so the TRBD2 call from TCRdb remains unchecked. CDR3 length: 16 amino acids. In germline, CDR1 is LGHNA, CDR2 YSLEER. The CDR3 region is CASSQDLGGSLSTQYF.

J is TRBJ1-5 and V is TRBV12-3 or TRBV12-4; the TRBD1 assignment by TCRdb is unverifiable without DNA. This CDR3 contains 16 residues. The CDR3 loop reads CASSLSRAGGNQPQHF.

The CDR3 sequence: CSVEVVLSAPDTQYF. V and J are TRBV29-1 and TRBJ2-3; absent DNA, TCRdb's TRBD2 call cannot be checked. This CDR3 has 15 residues. The V gene's germline CDR1 is SQVTM and CDR2 ANQGSEA.

This chain joins TRBV5-1 and TRBJ1-1; TCRdb's D gene call, TRBD1, goes unchecked for lack of DNA. The length of the CDR3 is 17 residues. From germline, CDR1 is SGHRS and CDR2 YFSETQ. CDR3 protein: CASSLLYQGAQDTEAFF.

The chain uses TRBV27 and TRBJ2-3; the TCRdb D gene call, TRBD1, has no DNA to confirm it. The V gene's germline CDR1 is MNHEY and CDR2 SMNVEV (reference sequence). The CDR3 has 15 residues. The CDR3 sequence: CASRPWDRDIDTQYF.

The rearrangement links TRBV4-2 to TRBJ2-7; there is no DNA to check the TCRdb D call of TRBD1. The CDR3 consists of 14 residues. Germline V gene lookup returns CDR1 LGHNA and CDR2 YNFKEQ. The CDR3: CASSQGAGSYEQYF.

The chain carries TRBV5-1 and TRBJ2-7; TCRdb's D call, TRBD1, is unchecked because there is no DNA. This CDR3 region has 14 residues. Germline CDR1 and CDR2: SGHRS and YFSETQ. The CDR3 spells CASSNRQGFYEQYF.

The V and J genes are TRBV6-5 and TRBJ2-1; absent DNA, TCRdb's TRBD1 call cannot be checked. CDR3 length equals 14 residues. Germline V gene data show CDR1 as MNHEY and CDR2 as SVGAGI. The CDR3 spells CASSYSYRSNEQFF.

The chain couples TRBV5-1 to TRBJ2-1; no DNA is available, so the TRBD1 call from TCRdb remains unchecked. The CDR3 is 13 residues long. Germline assignment: CDR1 SGHRS and CDR2 YFSETQ. This chain's CDR3 is CASSGAQGTEQFF. Complete variable domain (other parts from reference TRBV5-1 and TRBJ2-1): KAGVTQTPRYLIKTRGQQVTLSCSPISGHRSVSWYQQTPGQGLQFLFEYFSETQRNKGNFPGRFSGRQFSNSRSEMNVSTLELGDSALYLCASSGAQGTEQFFGPGTRLTVL.

This chain uses TRBV6-1 with TRBJ1-4; there is no DNA to check the TCRdb D call of TRBD1. The CDR3 covers 15 residues. CDR1 is MNHNS, CDR2 SASEGT, per germline. The CDR3 loop reads CASRTDTRANEKLFF.